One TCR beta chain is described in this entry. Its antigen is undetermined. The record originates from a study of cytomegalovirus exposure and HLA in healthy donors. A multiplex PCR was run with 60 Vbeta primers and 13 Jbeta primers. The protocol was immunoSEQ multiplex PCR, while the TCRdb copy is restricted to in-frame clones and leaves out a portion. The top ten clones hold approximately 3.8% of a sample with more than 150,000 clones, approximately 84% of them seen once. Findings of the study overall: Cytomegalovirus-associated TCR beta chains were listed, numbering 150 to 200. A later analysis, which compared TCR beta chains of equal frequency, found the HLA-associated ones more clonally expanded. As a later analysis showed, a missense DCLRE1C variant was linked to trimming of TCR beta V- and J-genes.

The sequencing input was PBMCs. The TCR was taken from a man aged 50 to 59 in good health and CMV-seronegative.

CDR3 coding DNA: TGTGCCAGCAGCTTAGCGGCCGGGGGCTATGGCTACACCTTC. Protein: CASSLAAGGYGYTF. The chain uses TRBV7-6 and TRBJ1-2, with a possible D match to TRBD1 (5 bases). This CDR3 contains 14 residues. Germline V CDR1 and CDR2: SGHVS, FNYEAQ. The ends were cut back, 0 bases at V and 4 bases at J, with 9 bases in the middle. The full variable domain, in which reference TRBV7-6 and TRBJ1-2 provide the parts outside the CDR3, is GAGVSQSPRYKVTKRGQDVALRCDPISGHVSLYWYRQALGQGPEFLTYFNYEAQQDKSGLPNDRFSAERPEGSISTLTIQRTEQRDSAMYRCASSLAAGGYGYTFGSGTRLTVV.